This T cell receptor (beta chain) was obtained from a study of regulatory T cells in long-lasting Graves disease. Deletions cut 8 bases from V and 4 bases from J, with 18 bases between. Germline lookup yields CDR1 MNHNS and CDR2 SASEGT. The CDR3 covers 15 residues. Time point defined: newly diagnosed GD, antithyroid drugs for less than 3 months. Extracted PBMC RNA gave rise to the TCR library. Building of the TCR beta libraries involved iRepertoire HTBI primers and Arm-PCR of CDR3 regions. MiXCR was run by TCRdb on the multiplex PCR reads, yielding one entry per CDR3 protein. The sample includes 440,000 or so distinct CDR3 sequences, over 15% of them seen just once. This sample was also put to use in a study of T cells in Graves' hyperthyroidism and ophthalmopathy.

The chain uses TRBV6-1 and TRBJ2-1; unclear D gene. This clonotype was obtained from a woman under 40 with Graves disease. Here the sequenced sample was peripheral blood mononuclear cells (PBMCs), taken at new diagnosis, from a patient treated with antithyroid drugs. The CDR3 bases are TGTGCCAGCTCACCGTTATCCGGACGGTACAATGAGCAGTTCTTC. Translated, it gives CASSPLSGRYNEQFF.